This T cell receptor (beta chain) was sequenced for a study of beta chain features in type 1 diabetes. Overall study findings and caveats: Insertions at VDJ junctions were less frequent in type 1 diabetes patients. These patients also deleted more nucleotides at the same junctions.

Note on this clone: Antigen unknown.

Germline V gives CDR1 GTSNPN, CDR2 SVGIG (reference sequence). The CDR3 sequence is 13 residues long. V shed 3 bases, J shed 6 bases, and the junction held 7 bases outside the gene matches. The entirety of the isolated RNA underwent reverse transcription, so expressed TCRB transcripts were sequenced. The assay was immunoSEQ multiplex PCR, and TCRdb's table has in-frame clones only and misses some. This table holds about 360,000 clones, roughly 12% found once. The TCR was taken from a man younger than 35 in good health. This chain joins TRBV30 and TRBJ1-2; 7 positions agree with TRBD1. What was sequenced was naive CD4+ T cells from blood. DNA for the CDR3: TGTGCCTGGAGGTTGGGGACAGTGAATGGCTACACCTTC. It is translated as CAWRLGTVNGYTF.